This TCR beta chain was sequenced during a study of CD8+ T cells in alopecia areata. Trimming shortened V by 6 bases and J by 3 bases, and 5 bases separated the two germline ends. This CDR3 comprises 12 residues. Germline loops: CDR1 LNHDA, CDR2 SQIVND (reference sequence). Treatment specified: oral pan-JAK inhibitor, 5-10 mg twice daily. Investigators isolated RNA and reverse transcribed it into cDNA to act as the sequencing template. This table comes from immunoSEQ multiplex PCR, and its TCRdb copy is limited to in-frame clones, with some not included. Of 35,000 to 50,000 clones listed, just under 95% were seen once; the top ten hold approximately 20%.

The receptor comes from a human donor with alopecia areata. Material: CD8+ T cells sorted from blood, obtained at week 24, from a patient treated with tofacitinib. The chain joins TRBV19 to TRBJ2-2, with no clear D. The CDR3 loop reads CASRDYTGELFF. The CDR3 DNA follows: TGTGCCAGTAGAGACTACACCGGGGAGCTGTTTTTT.